The 21 T cell receptor beta chains presented below share a single source sample, sequenced in a study of T cell repertoires in cytomegalovirus infection. Each CDR3 protein is one row after TCRdb ran MiXCR on the reads. The sample has hundreds of thousands of distinct CDR3 sequences, approximately 30% seen once. No antigens are known for them. This sample comprised cultured CD8+ T cells from PBMCs, obtained from culture after CMV antigen stimulation. These receptors were collected from a human donor in good health (CMV status not recorded). Some clones in this sample may be carry-over from other donors' samples.

This clonotype was detected only a few times. V usage is TRBV12-3 or TRBV12-4 and J usage is TRBJ1-2; D unclear. CDR3 size: 14 residues. V shed 6 bases and J shed 3 bases, with 14 bases lying between them. The CDR3 bases are TGTGCCAGCAGGATGATAGGAGGTTACTATGGCTACACCTTC. Protein sequence: CASRMIGGYYGYTF.

CDR3 bases: TGTGCCAGCAGTCCACGACCTCGCCTCGGGGAGCTGTTTTTT. Translating it yields CASSPRPRLGELFF. The chain is built from TRBV12-3 or TRBV12-4 and TRBJ2-2; D uncertain. This CDR3 contains 14 residues. Between the trimmed V and J ends, which lost 5 bases and 7 bases, there was a span of 14 bases.

This chain uses TRBV12-3 or TRBV12-4 with TRBJ1-1; D gene uncertain. This CDR3 is built from 11 residues. V gave up 3 bases and J gave up 14 bases, with 13 bases separating them. CDR3 sequence: CASSFGQLTFF. CDR3 coding DNA: TGTGCCAGCAGTTTTGGGCAACTGACCTTCTTT.

In this sample, this clonotype turned up many times. This chain uses TRBV7-8 with TRBJ1-2; 11 bases are a match to TRBD1. J was trimmed by 6 bases and V by 1 base; bases with no gene match: 7. The CDR3 has 16 residues. CDR1 is SGHVS, CDR2 FQNEAQ, per germline. Here the CDR3 reads CASSLVRTGGVDGYTF. In DNA form, the CDR3 reads TGTGCCAGCAGCTTAGTCCGGACAGGGGGCGTGGATGGCTACACCTTC.

This clonotype occurred a few times. The chain is built from TRBV12-3 or TRBV12-4 and TRBJ2-3, with 12 bases that match TRBD2. The V and J ends lost 1 base and 4 bases, in that order; junction bases with no gene match: 12. CDR3 length: 19 amino acids. The CDR3 DNA sequence: TGTGCCAGCAGTTTAGAACTAGCGGGGGGCCGGGAGGGGGCAGATACGCAGTATTTT. It codes for CASSLELAGGREGADTQYF.

This chain connects TRBV7-9 to TRBJ1-1, with D tentatively TRBD1 (5 bases). CDR1 is SEHNR and CDR2 is FQNEAQ in the germline V gene (reference sequence). This CDR3 has 18 amino acids. V dropped 5 bases and J dropped 0 bases, with 22 bases sitting between them. As DNA, the CDR3 is TGTGCCAGCAGCCAGCCGACGGGGCCCAACAACATGAACACTGAAGCTTTCTTT. Translating it yields CASSQPTGPNNMNTEAFF. Together with reference TRBV7-9 and TRBJ1-1, the CDR3 gives the full variable domain: DTGVSQNPRHKITKRGQNVTFRCDPISEHNRLYWYRQTLGQGPEFLTYFQNEAQLEKSRLLSDRFSAERPKGSFSTLEIQRTEQGDSAMYLCASSQPTGPNNMNTEAFFGQGTRLTVV.

The chain uses TRBV6-5 and TRBJ1-2; TRBD1 matches at 7 bases. Trimming cost V 2 bases and J 8 bases; bases outside gene matches: 11. The CDR3 contains 15 residues. Germline values: CDR1 MNHEY, CDR2 SVGAGI. CDR3 sequence (DNA): TGTGCCAGCAGTTACGGGACAGACCCCAAGCGGGGCTACACCTTC. Its translation: CASSYGTDPKRGYTF.

This clonotype was counted a single time. The gene calls are TRBV7-4 and TRBJ2-4; the match to TRBD1 covers 7 bases. The V gene end was trimmed by 5 bases and the J gene end by 6 bases; junction bases not matched to a gene: 10. The CDR3 totals 15 residues. Germline V gene lookup returns CDR1 SGHVT and CDR2 SQSDAQ. CDR3 sequence: CASSPTGFCGNIQYF. In nucleotides, the CDR3 is TGTGCCAGCAGCCCGACAGGGTTTTGTGGAAACATTCAGTACTTC.

The chain uses TRBV4-2 and TRBJ2-2, with D possibly TRBD2 on 5 matching bases. From germline, CDR1 is LGHNA and CDR2 YNFKEQ. The CDR3 is made up of 17 amino acids. Deletions cut 1 base from V and 3 bases from J, with 15 bases between. CDR3 bases: TGTGCCAGCAGCCAAGGCCGTCTCGAGGGCTACACCGGGGAGCTGTTTTTT. Translating it yields CASSQGRLEGYTGELFF.

V usage is TRBV6-1 and J usage is TRBJ1-3; D is unresolved. Trimming took 2 bases from V and 3 from J, leaving 2 bases between them. Germline V gives CDR1 MNHNS, CDR2 SASEGT. This CDR3 is 12 amino acids long. CDR3 in amino acids: CASSENGNTIYF. The CDR3 nucleotides are TGTGCCAGCAGTGAAAATGGAAACACCATATATTTT.

V and J are TRBV19 and TRBJ2-3, with a weak D call TRBD2 (6 bases). The V end lost 3 bases, the J end lost 4 bases, and 11 bases lay between the germline ends. Germline V CDR1 and CDR2: LNHDA, SQIVND (reference sequence). The CDR3 runs 14 residues. The CDR3 DNA reads TGTGCCAGTAGTATCGGAGGGTTCGCAGATACGCAGTATTTT. Translated: CASSIGGFADTQYF.

This clonotype appeared a few times. The rearrangement uses TRBV5-1 and TRBJ1-2, with D uncertain. This CDR3 contains 13 residues. Trimming cost V 4 bases and J 8 bases, with 15 bases left between them. Germline-derived CDR1 and CDR2 are SGHRS and YFSETQ. In DNA, the CDR3 is TGCGCCAGCAGCGGCGTCCCGTCTCGGGGCTACACCTTC. It specifies CASSGVPSRGYTF.

This clonotype occurred a few times. The chain carries TRBV20-1 and TRBJ2-4; no clear D gene. Per the germline V gene, CDR1 is DFQATT and CDR2 is SNEGSKA (reference sequence). The CDR3 extends over 15 amino acids. V was trimmed by 0 bases and J by 0 bases, leaving 9 bases between them. The CDR3: CSARDVVLAKNIQYF. DNA for the CDR3: TGCAGTGCTAGAGATGTTGTACTAGCCAAAAACATTCAGTACTTC.

The chain links TRBV20-1 to TRBJ2-3; D uncertain. CDR1 and CDR2 (germline): DFQATT, SNEGSKA (reference sequence). The CDR3 is made up of 16 amino acids. V dropped 2 bases and J dropped 4 bases, with 19 bases sitting between them. The CDR3 spells CSARNHRAHSPDTQYF. CDR3 coding DNA: TGCAGTGCTAGAAATCACCGGGCCCACTCGCCAGATACGCAGTATTTT.

The chain employs TRBV12-3 or TRBV12-4 and TRBJ2-5; no reliable D call. V was shortened by 3 bases and J by 7 bases, with 6 bases between the two germline ends. This CDR3 has 11 residues. The CDR3 reads CASSFAGTQYF. As DNA, the CDR3 is TGTGCCAGCAGTTTCGCAGGGACCCAGTACTTC.

The chain employs TRBV14 and TRBJ1-6; TRBD1 agrees at 8 bases. The V segment lost 3 bases and the J segment 3 bases; nucleotides outside the gene matches: 7. The CDR3 sequence is 17 residues long. The V gene's germline CDR1 is SGHDN and CDR2 FVKESK. CDR3 DNA: TGTGCCAGCAGCCATCATCAGGGGGCTTTCTATAATTCACCCCTCCACTTT. Its translation is CASSHHQGAFYNSPLHF.

The sample holds many counts of this clonotype. The chain recombines TRBV4-1 with TRBJ1-1; 10 positions agree with TRBD1. The CDR3 is 16 residues long. Per the germline V gene, CDR1 is MGHRA and CDR2 is YSYEKL. The V and J ends lost 3 bases and 1 base, in that order; junction bases with no gene match: 5. CDR3 DNA: TGCGCCAGCAGCCATCCTAGGACAGGGGGGAACACTGAAGCTTTCTTT. It encodes CASSHPRTGGNTEAFF.

V usage is TRBV10-3 and J usage is TRBJ1-2; possible D gene TRBD1, 6 bases. V was pared by 0 bases and J by 8 bases, with 13 bases between. Germline values: CDR1 ENHRY, CDR2 SYGVKD. This CDR3 spans 14 amino acids. This CDR3 is CAISESKGGFGYTF. The CDR3 DNA reads TGTGCCATCAGTGAGTCGAAGGGGGGATTCGGCTACACCTTC.

A few counts support this clonotype. The chain couples TRBV6-2 or TRBV6-3 to TRBJ2-7, with 7 bases lining up with TRBD1. Germline CDR1 reads MNHEY; CDR2 reads SVGEGT. The CDR3 is made up of 16 amino acids. J was trimmed by 3 bases and V by 6 bases; bases with no gene match: 14. The CDR3 sequence: CASRGQTPGQSYEQYV. CDR3 nucleotides: TGTGCCAGCAGGGGGCAAACACCGGGACAGAGCTACGAGCAGTACGTC.

This clonotype was recorded at least ten times. The chain employs TRBV7-2 and TRBJ2-1; the D is unclear. This CDR3 has 15 residues. CDR1 and CDR2 from the germline V gene are SGHTA and FQGNSA. Trimming removed 1 base from V and 0 bases from J, with 7 bases in between. The CDR3 sequence: CASSLDSSSYNEQFF. Written as DNA, the CDR3 is TGTGCCAGCAGCTTAGACTCGAGCTCCTACAATGAGCAGTTCTTC. Combining the CDR3 with reference TRBV7-2 and TRBJ2-1 gives the whole variable domain GAGVSQSPSNKVTEKGKDVELRCDPISGHTALYWYRQSLGQGLEFLIYFQGNSAPDKSGLPSDRFSAERTGGSVSTLTIQRTQQEDSAVYLCASSLDSSSYNEQFFGPGTRLTVL.

The chain recombines TRBV5-6 with TRBJ1-4; D unclear. Germline-derived CDR1 and CDR2 are SGHDT and YYEEEE. The CDR3 spans 15 residues. The germline V and J ends were trimmed by 0 bases and 0 bases, with 6 bases remaining between them. The DNA for the CDR3 is TGTGCCAGCAGCTTGGGGTCCACAACTAATGAAAAACTGTTTTTT. This encodes CASSLGSTTNEKLFF. Combining the CDR3 with reference TRBV5-6 and TRBJ1-4 gives the whole variable domain DAGVTQSPTHLIKTRGQQVTLRCSPKSGHDTVSWYQQALGQGPQFIFQYYEEEERQRGNFPDRFSGHQFPNYSSELNVNALLLGDSALYLCASSLGSTTNEKLFFGSGTQLSVL.